This record looks at one T cell receptor (beta chain) sequence and its context. No antigen is known for it. Assay: immunoSEQ multiplex PCR; the TCRdb copy retains only in-frame clones and omits some. The sample includes some 30,000 clones, 90% seen only once; the top ten take roughly 5%. This sample was included in a study of neoadjuvant nivolumab and ipilimumab in lung cancer. Study as a whole: Nivolumab 3 mg/kg was given days 1, 15 and 29, plus ipilimumab 1 mg/kg day 1 in combination.

General study findings and limits: Only two of four nivolumab-treated tumors gained richness and clonality by surgery. Higher pretherapy blood TCR richness went with higher resected-tumor richness. Resected tumors had greater TCR richness and clonality than uninvolved lung.

This clonotype originated in an adult with non-small cell lung cancer. The source was peripheral blood, collected after neoadjuvant nivolumab, alone or with ipilimumab, at or shortly before surgery.

The CDR3 reads CASSFRGGSETQYF. Here the CDR3 DNA reads TGTGCCAGCAGCTTCCGGGGGGGCTCAGAGACCCAGTACTTC. This rearrangement joins TRBV11-1 to TRBJ2-5, with 8 bases matching TRBD2. This CDR3 is 14 amino acids long. Germline V gene sequence: CDR1 SGHAT, CDR2 FQDESV (reference sequence). The trim removed 3 bases at V and 4 bases at J, leaving 4 bases unmatched.